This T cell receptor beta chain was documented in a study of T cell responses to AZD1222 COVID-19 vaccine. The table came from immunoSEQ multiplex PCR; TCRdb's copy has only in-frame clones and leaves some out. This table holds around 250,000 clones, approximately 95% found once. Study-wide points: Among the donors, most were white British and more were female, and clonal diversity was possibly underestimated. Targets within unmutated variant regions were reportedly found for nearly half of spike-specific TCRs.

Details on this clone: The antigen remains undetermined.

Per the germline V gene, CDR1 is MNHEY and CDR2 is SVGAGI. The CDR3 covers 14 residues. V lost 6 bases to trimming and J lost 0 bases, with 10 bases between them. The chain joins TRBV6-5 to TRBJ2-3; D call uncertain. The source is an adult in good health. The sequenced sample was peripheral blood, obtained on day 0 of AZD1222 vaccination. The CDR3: CASSADPSTDTQYF. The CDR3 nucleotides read TGTGCCAGCAGCGCCGACCCTAGCACAGATACGCAGTATTTT.